This entry is about one TCR beta chain. The sample comes from a study of cytomegalovirus exposure and HLA in healthy donors. With 60 Vbeta and 13 Jbeta primers, the PCR was carried out. Clones were sequenced by immunoSEQ multiplex PCR, and TCRdb holds only the in-frame ones, with some missing. The sample includes some 180,000 clones, around 78% of them seen just once. The germline V gene has CDR1 SGHTA and CDR2 FQGTGA. V lost 5 bases, J lost 8 bases, and 6 bases stayed unmatched. This CDR3 comprises 13 residues. This receptor was taken from a woman in her twenties or thirties in good health and CMV-seropositive. The chain carries TRBV7-3 and TRBJ2-1; 7 bases map to TRBD2. The sequencing input was PBMCs. The CDR3 reads CASSRRGMYEQFF. DNA of the CDR3: TGTGCCAGCAGCCGGCGGGGGATGTATGAGCAGTTCTTC.